Below, 31 T cell receptor beta chains from the same sample are listed, as sequenced in a study of STAT3 mutations in large granular lymphocyte leukemia. Libraries were prepared by immunoSEQ multiplex PCR; TCRdb keeps only in-frame clonotypes and omits some of them. There are 10,000 or so clones in the sample; roughly 85% occur only once, and roughly a quarter lies in the top ten. The antigens these receptors bind are not known. The study's findings and limits: Every T-cell large granular lymphocyte leukemia patient had at least one immunodominant TCR beta clonotype.

The sequencing sample was made of peripheral blood mononuclear cells. Receptors originate from a man between 60 and 75 years old with T-cell large granular lymphocyte leukemia. Some clones in this sample may be carry-over from other donors' samples.

Turning to this clone: Other DNA sequences of this sample code for an identical CDR3. The V and J genes are TRBV4-2 and TRBJ1-6; no clear D gene. Germline V gene data show CDR1 as LGHNA and CDR2 as YNFKEQ. The CDR3 length is 15 residues. Trimming pared 0 bases from V and 5 bases from J, leaving 8 bases between. CDR3 sequence: CASSQERGHNSPLHF. As DNA, the CDR3 is TGTGCCAGCAGCCAAGAGCGTGGGCATAATTCACCCCTCCACTTT.

The V call is TRBV9, the J call TRBJ2-2, with a tentative D call TRBD1 (6 bases). There are 14 residues in the CDR3. V was clipped by 4 bases and J by 6 bases, with 13 bases between them. Per the germline V gene, CDR1 is SGDLS and CDR2 is YYNGEE. Here the CDR3 reads CASSQIQGSGELFF. The CDR3 DNA follows: TGTGCCAGCAGCCAAATCCAGGGGTCCGGGGAGCTGTTTTTT.

The genes are TRBV5-1 and TRBJ2-1; D is possibly TRBD2 (5 bases). CDR3 length: 11 residues. V was trimmed by 2 bases and J by 9 bases, leaving 6 bases between them. Germline CDR1 SGHRS, CDR2 YFSETQ. CDR3 region: CASSLAAEQFF. As DNA, the CDR3 is TGCGCCAGCAGCTTAGCGGCTGAGCAGTTCTTC.

V usage is TRBV28 and J usage is TRBJ1-4; D gene uncertain. CDR1 is MDHEN, CDR2 SYDVKM, per germline. This CDR3 is built from 14 residues. Trimming stripped 5 bases from V and 8 bases from J, with 15 bases between. CDR3 in amino acids: CASSPRAGWEKLFF. Here the CDR3 DNA reads TGTGCCAGCAGTCCAAGGGCGGGGTGGGAAAAACTGTTTTTT.

This clone came up once. The V gene is TRBV14, the J gene TRBJ2-6; unclear D gene. CDR3 length equals 15 residues. Germline V gene data show CDR1 as SGHDN and CDR2 as FVKESK. The germline V and J ends were trimmed by 3 bases and 0 bases, with 6 bases remaining between them. The CDR3 loop is CASSHSGSGANVLTF. In nucleotides, the CDR3 is TGTGCCAGCAGCCACTCTGGCTCTGGGGCCAACGTCCTGACTTTC.

J is TRBJ2-5 and V is TRBV6-6; TRBD2 matches 8 bases. Losses at the gene ends were 6 bases for V and 5 bases for J; bases not matched to a gene: 5. CDR1 and CDR2 from the germline V gene are MNHNY and SVGAGI (reference sequence). CDR3 length equals 13 residues. The CDR3 coding sequence is TGTGCCAGCAGACGGGGGGGCTGGGAGACCCAGTACTTC. This translates into CASRRGGWETQYF.

The V call is TRBV6-4, the J call TRBJ1-2; maybe TRBD1 (6 bases). The V gene's germline CDR1 is MRHNA and CDR2 SNTAGT. This CDR3 has 15 amino acids. V shed 7 bases and J shed 8 bases, with 23 bases lying between them. CDR3 nucleotide sequence: TGTGCCAGCACAATGCCCCCCCAGGGGATAGGGGGCTACACCTTC. Translation gives CASTMPPQGIGGYTF.

This chain joins TRBV5-1 and TRBJ2-1; D may be TRBD2 (6 bases). With 1 base removed from V and 8 bases from J, the gap between germline ends came to 22 bases. CDR1 is SGHRS and CDR2 is YFSETQ in the germline V gene. CDR3 length equals 17 residues. The CDR3 here is CASSLHRGGPVADEQFF. The CDR3 nucleotides are TGCGCCAGCAGCTTGCATCGGGGAGGTCCGGTGGCAGATGAGCAGTTCTTC. Based on the CDR3 plus reference TRBV5-1 and TRBJ2-1, the full variable domain is KAGVTQTPRYLIKTRGQQVTLSCSPISGHRSVSWYQQTPGQGLQFLFEYFSETQRNKGNFPGRFSGRQFSNSRSEMNVSTLELGDSALYLCASSLHRGGPVADEQFFGPGTRLTVL.

This sequence joins TRBV7-8 and TRBJ1-2; D ambiguous. This CDR3 spans 14 amino acids. Germline V gene data show CDR1 as SGHVS and CDR2 as FQNEAQ. V shed 6 bases and J shed 2 bases, with 13 bases lying between them. In DNA, the CDR3 is TGTGCCAGCAGTCCAAACGGGCTCAACTATGGCTACACCTTC. It translates to CASSPNGLNYGYTF.

The chain links TRBV5-3 to TRBJ2-1; D remains unclear. TRBV5-3 is recorded as an ORF, its role being uncertain. The CDR3 has 14 residues. V gave up 1 base and J gave up 5 bases, with 10 bases separating them. The CDR3 DNA reads TGTGCCAGAAGCTTGAAATATAGAGACAATGAGCAGTTCTTC. Translation gives CARSLKYRDNEQFF.

The V gene is TRBV28, the J gene TRBJ1-1; D remains unclear. V lost 1 base and J lost 1, with 10 bases in between. Germline-derived CDR1 and CDR2 are MDHEN and SYDVKM. The CDR3 covers 15 residues. In DNA form, the CDR3 reads TGTGCCAGCAGTTTATTGAGCCCCTCGAACACTGAAGCTTTCTTT. Translating gives CASSLLSPSNTEAFF.

This CDR3 is CSVEDTNYGYTF. As DNA, the CDR3 is TGCAGCGTTGAAGACACTAACTATGGCTACACCTTC. The chain uses TRBV29-1 and TRBJ1-2, with D unclear. The length of the CDR3 is 12 residues. In germline, CDR1 is SQVTM, CDR2 ANQGSEA. V lost 0 bases to trimming and J lost 0 bases, with 2 bases between them.

This clone was picked up one time. The gene calls are TRBV6-1 and TRBJ2-3, with TRBD2 matching 12 bases. In germline, CDR1 is MNHNS, CDR2 SASEGT. CDR3 size: 17 residues. The V segment lost 4 bases and the J segment 3 bases; nucleotides outside the gene matches: 8. In DNA, the CDR3 is TGTGCCAGCAGTGGGGGGGCACTAGCGGGAGGAACAGATACGCAGTATTTT. It encodes CASSGGALAGGTDTQYF.

V usage is TRBV7-8 and J usage is TRBJ2-7; 13 bases are shared with TRBD2. Germline loops: CDR1 SGHVS, CDR2 FQNEAQ. The CDR3 covers 15 residues. V shed 4 bases, J shed 6 bases, and the junction held 6 bases outside the gene matches. The CDR3 DNA reads as TGTGCCAGCAGCTCCGGACTAGCGGGAGTCCTCGAGCAGTACTTC. Residues: CASSSGLAGVLEQYF.

The chain couples TRBV5-8 to TRBJ2-3; the D call may be TRBD1 or TRBD2 (6 bases each). Looked up from germline, CDR1 is SGHTS and CDR2 is YDEGEE. The V end was cut by 0 bases, the J end by 1 base, with 12 bases between. This CDR3 contains 16 residues. The CDR3 region has the DNA TGTGCCAGCAGCTTGGACGGGGGCCAGGGCACAGATACGCAGTATTTT. This sequence encodes CASSLDGGQGTDTQYF.

This chain links TRBV7-8 with TRBJ1-5; D gene uncertain. Germline V lookup: CDR1 SGHVS, CDR2 FQNEAQ. The length of the CDR3 is 14 residues. V was shortened by 0 bases and J by 4 bases, with 7 bases between the two germline ends. The CDR3 spells CASSLAGLNQPQHF. The CDR3 DNA is TGTGCCAGCAGCTTAGCTGGGCTGAATCAGCCCCAGCATTTT.

The chain couples TRBV2 to TRBJ2-1; D gene unclear. Trimming removed 1 base at V and 3 bases at J, with 10 bases between. The CDR3 has 15 amino acids. Germline-derived CDR1 and CDR2 are SNHLY and FYNNEI. DNA of the CDR3: TGTGCCAGCAGTGAAGAACAAGTATTCTACAATGAGCAGTTCTTC. Translation gives CASSEEQVFYNEQFF.

V gene TRBV5-1 combines with J gene TRBJ2-2; TRBD2 matches 7 bases. Germline values: CDR1 SGHRS, CDR2 YFSETQ. The CDR3 is 16 residues long. Trimming cost V 0 bases and J 1 base; bases outside gene matches: 3. In DNA form, the CDR3 reads TGCGCCAGCAGCTTGGATCCTAGCGGGAACACCGGGGAGCTGTTTTTT. Encoded protein: CASSLDPSGNTGELFF.

The V call is TRBV7-2, the J call TRBJ2-1; D is undetermined. Germline lookup yields CDR1 SGHTA and CDR2 FQGNSA. The ends were cut back, 1 base at V and 9 bases at J, with 7 bases in the middle. The CDR3 has 12 amino acids. The CDR3 reads CASSLELGEQFF. CDR3 nucleotide sequence: TGTGCCAGCAGCTTAGAGCTGGGTGAGCAGTTCTTC.

The rearrangement links TRBV5-4 to TRBJ2-5; 7 bases line up with TRBD1. From germline, CDR1 is SGHNT and CDR2 YYREEE (reference sequence). Losses at the gene ends were 3 bases for V and 1 base for J; bases not matched to a gene: 3. This CDR3 has 14 amino acids. CDR3 region: CASSSGQIQETQYF. CDR3 bases: TGTGCCAGCAGCTCGGGACAGATCCAAGAGACCCAGTACTTC.

This chain links TRBV5-8 with TRBJ2-1; D is ambiguous. CDR1 and CDR2 (germline): SGHTS, YDEGEE. Trimming stripped 6 bases from V and 0 bases from J, with 13 bases between. The CDR3 is 15 amino acids. The CDR3 DNA sequence: TGTGCCAGCACCCTTAGTGTGAGCTCCTACAATGAGCAGTTCTTC. It encodes CASTLSVSSYNEQFF.

The chain combines TRBV19 with TRBJ1-3; no clear D. V lost 5 bases and J 0 bases, leaving 11 bases between the germline ends. This CDR3 comprises 15 residues. The germline V gene encodes CDR1 LNHDA and CDR2 SQIVND (reference sequence). The CDR3 loop reads CASSSGGSSGNTIYF. CDR3 coding DNA: TGTGCCAGTAGTTCCGGTGGGAGCTCTGGAAACACCATATATTTT.

The V call is TRBV21-1, the J call TRBJ2-3; TRBD2, as called in the table, went unchecked against the DNA. TRBV21-1 is flagged as a pseudogene. CDR3 length: 17 amino acids. CDR3 sequence reads: CASSKVDSGSMPDTQYF. As DNA, the CDR3 is TGTGCCAGCAGCAAAGTCGACAGCGGGAGTATGCCAGATACGCAGTATTTT.

The rearrangement joins TRBV4-2 to TRBJ2-1, with 9 bases identical to TRBD2. Trimming removed 4 bases from V and 4 bases from J; junction bases left unmatched: 5. This CDR3 comprises 15 residues. CDR1 is LGHNA and CDR2 is YNFKEQ in the germline V gene. CDR3 nucleotide sequence: TGTGCCAGCAGCCGAGGCACTAGCGGGTACAATGAGCAGTTCTTC. This translates into CASSRGTSGYNEQFF.

The CDR3: CASSPLGTSGVTDTQYF. The DNA for the CDR3 is TGTGCCAGCAGTCCCCTCGGGACTAGCGGGGTTACAGATACGCAGTATTTT. This chain uses TRBV28 with TRBJ2-3; the match to TRBD2 covers 13 bases. Losses at the gene ends were 5 bases for V and 3 bases for J; bases not matched to a gene: 8. CDR1 MDHEN and CDR2 SYDVKM come from the germline V gene. The CDR3 totals 17 residues.

V and J are TRBV29-1 and TRBJ2-5; weak D call: TRBD1 (6 bases). The CDR3 loop spans 14 amino acids. Trimming took 3 bases from V and 4 from J, leaving 15 bases between them. Germline V gene data show CDR1 as SQVTM and CDR2 as ANQGSEA. CDR3 DNA: TGCAGCGTTGAGTTACTGCGAGGGGGAGAGACCCAGTACTTC. It codes for CSVELLRGGETQYF.

The CDR3 protein is CASSPRRDDYEQYF. CDR3 DNA: TGTGCCAGCTCACCACGGCGGGACGACTACGAGCAGTACTTC. The chain uses TRBV18 and TRBJ2-7; D perhaps matches TRBD2 (6 bases). The CDR3 sequence is 14 residues long. Germline CDR1 reads KGHSH; CDR2 reads LQKENI. Trimming took off 1 base at V and 3 bases at J, with 10 bases between the two ends.

The chain carries TRBV2 and TRBJ2-3; TRBD1 agrees at 9 bases. Trimming cost V 0 bases and J 4 bases; bases outside gene matches: 5. The germline V gene encodes CDR1 SNHLY and CDR2 FYNNEI. This CDR3 has 16 residues. The CDR3 spells CASSEALGQGSDTQYF. The DNA of the CDR3 is TGTGCCAGCAGTGAAGCCCTGGGACAGGGCTCAGATACGCAGTATTTT.

The chain links TRBV5-4 to TRBJ2-1, with 8 nucleotides matching TRBD2. This CDR3 spans 16 amino acids. With 5 bases clipped from V and 2 bases from J, the junction kept 9 bases outside the gene matches. Looked up from germline, CDR1 is SGHNT and CDR2 is YYREEE (reference sequence). The CDR3 is CASSEGALAAYNEQFF. DNA of the CDR3: TGTGCCAGCAGTGAGGGTGCACTAGCGGCCTACAATGAGCAGTTCTTC.

V and J are TRBV30 and TRBJ1-1; no clear D gene. The CDR3 is 12 residues long. From germline, CDR1 is GTSNPN and CDR2 SVGIG (reference sequence). V shed 7 bases and J shed 1 base, with 10 bases lying between them. In DNA form, the CDR3 reads TGTGCCTCTACGACGGGGAACACTGAAGCTTTCTTT. This gives the protein CASTTGNTEAFF. Based on the CDR3 plus reference TRBV30 and TRBJ1-1, the full variable domain is SQTIHQWPATLVQPVGSPLSLECTVEGTSNPNLYWYRQAAGRGLQLLFYSVGIGQISSEVPQNLSASRPQDRQFILSSKKLLLSDSGFYLCASTTGNTEAFFGQGTRLTVV.

This chain uses TRBV28 with TRBJ2-7; TRBD2 matches 7 bases. This CDR3 is 15 amino acids long. Looked up from germline, CDR1 is MDHEN and CDR2 is SYDVKM. J gave up 3 bases and V 2 bases, and 7 bases lay outside the gene matches. The CDR3 loop is CASSLTASGNYEQYF. CDR3 sequence (DNA): TGTGCCAGCAGTTTAACGGCTAGCGGAAACTACGAGCAGTACTTC.